The 5 T cell receptor beta chains below come from one sample, sequenced in a study of PD-1 blockade in classical Hodgkin lymphoma. The method was immunoSEQ multiplex PCR; TCRdb's version includes in-frame clones alone and lacks a portion of them. The sample includes approximately 100,000 clones, 75% to 90% seen only once; the top ten take under 7.5%. Patients all relapsed after autologous stem cell transplantation, and there was variation in brentuximab vedotin exposure. The specimen was peripheral blood mononuclear cells (PBMCs), collected before the second cycle of nivolumab. Every receptor here comes from a human donor with classical Hodgkin lymphoma.

The chain has TRBV11-2 and TRBJ1-3, with 7 bases matching TRBD1. This CDR3 comprises 18 residues. Unmatched junction bases numbered 16, after V lost 6 bases and J lost 2 bases. Germline lookup yields CDR1 SGHAT and CDR2 FQNNGV. The CDR3 DNA sequence: TGTGCCAGCAGATTTACCCCCCGGGAGAGGGGGCCTGGAAACACCATATATTTT. Protein product: CASRFTPRERGPGNTIYF.

The rearrangement links TRBV30 to TRBJ1-6, with unresolved D. Trimming removed 3 bases from V and 14 bases from J, with 11 bases in between. Germline V gene sequence: CDR1 GTSNPN, CDR2 SVGIG (reference sequence). The CDR3 spans 11 residues. Here the CDR3 reads CAWRDAATLHF. In DNA form, the CDR3 reads TGTGCCTGGAGGGACGCCGCCACCCTCCACTTT. Drawing the rest from reference TRBV30 and TRBJ1-6, the complete variable domain is SQTIHQWPATLVQPVGSPLSLECTVEGTSNPNLYWYRQAAGRGLQLLFYSVGIGQISSEVPQNLSASRPQDRQFILSSKKLLLSDSGFYLCAWRDAATLHFGNGTRLTVT.

The rearrangement links TRBV6-1 to TRBJ1-5; D is unclear. The CDR3 is made up of 14 amino acids. Trimming took off 6 bases at V and 0 bases at J, with 9 bases between the two ends. Looked up from germline, CDR1 is MNHNS and CDR2 is SASEGT. The CDR3 region has the DNA TGTGCCAGCAGACTATATAGTAGCAATCAGCCCCAGCATTTT. Protein product: CASRLYSSNQPQHF.

The gene calls are TRBV4-2 and TRBJ1-6; no clear D. V lost 0 bases and J 10 bases, leaving 13 bases between the germline ends. Germline V gene data show CDR1 as LGHNA and CDR2 as YNFKEQ. The CDR3 covers 15 residues. The CDR3 here is CASSQEGGPESPLHF. The CDR3 nucleotides read TGTGCCAGCAGCCAAGAAGGAGGCCCTGAATCACCCCTCCACTTT.

The chain links TRBV7-9 to TRBJ2-7; 9 bases match TRBD1. This CDR3 contains 12 residues. V shed 5 bases, J shed 7 bases, and the junction held 3 bases outside the gene matches. Germline CDR1 SEHNR, CDR2 FQNEAQ (reference sequence). CDR3 protein: CASSIGTGEQYF. As DNA, the CDR3 is TGTGCCAGCAGCATCGGGACAGGGGAGCAGTACTTC. The entire variable domain, with the rest obtained from reference TRBV7-9 and TRBJ2-7, is as follows: DTGVSQNPRHKITKRGQNVTFRCDPISEHNRLYWYRQTLGQGPEFLTYFQNEAQLEKSRLLSDRFSAERPKGSFSTLEIQRTEQGDSAMYLCASSIGTGEQYFGPGTRLTVT.